The present entry profiles one T cell receptor beta chain with its context. The record originates from a study of blood T cell repertoires in COVID-19. Study as a whole: The United States, Italy and Spain supplied acute and convalescent COVID-19 samples. In each case, the material was cDNA or gDNA derived from T cells, B-cell-depleted T cells, or PBMCs.

This CDR3 comprises 13 residues. Germline CDR1 reads SQVTM; CDR2 reads ANQGSEA. Germline trimming cut 7 bases from V and 5 bases from J; bases unmatched to any gene: 8. Sequenced by immunoSEQ multiplex PCR; TCRdb stores in-frame clones only, minus some. The sample lists roughly 320,000 clones, around nine tenths occurring once. The sequence was collected from a man between 65 and 80 years old with acute or convalescent COVID-19. The V gene is TRBV29-1, the J gene TRBJ1-1, with 9 bases aligning to TRBD1. Sequencing used peripheral blood. The chain's CDR3 is CSEGRTGVTEAFF. The CDR3 DNA sequence: TGCAGCGAAGGAAGGACAGGGGTTACTGAAGCTTTCTTT. Full variable domain (remainder filled in from reference TRBV29-1 and TRBJ1-1): SAVISQKPSRDICQRGTSLTIQCQVDSQVTMMFWYRQQPGQSLTLIATANQGSEATYESGFVIDKFPISRPNLTFSTLTVSNMSPEDSSIYLCSEGRTGVTEAFFGQGTRLTVV.